This T cell receptor (beta chain) was profiled in a study of vaccination effects on CD4 cells after COVID-19. At the level of the study: Two-dose vaccination with either BNT162b2 or mRNA-1273 was given to the participants.

CD4+ T cell isolation took place after 10 days of culture. Study findings and constraints: In convalescents, post-vaccine spike-reactive clones were mainly new clones induced by vaccination. Clones arising from infection and from vaccination showed marked clonal contraction late after vaccination.

The method was immunoSEQ multiplex PCR; TCRdb's version includes in-frame clones alone and lacks a portion of them. Of 40,000 to 55,000 clones listed, 60% to 80% are singletons. About this clone itself: Its antigen remains unidentified.

This CDR3 region has 15 residues. V lost 0 bases, J lost 6 bases, and 2 bases stayed unmatched. Germline CDR1 and CDR2: SEHNR and FQNEAQ (reference sequence). The sequences come from CD4+ T cells from PBMCs cultured without peptide, collected before COVID-19 vaccination. This TCR derives from a human donor who had a prior SARS-CoV-2 infection. V usage is TRBV7-9 and J usage is TRBJ2-1, with 10 bases aligning to TRBD2. CDR3 sequence reads: CASSLALAGINEQFF. CDR3 DNA sequence: TGTGCCAGCAGCTTAGCACTAGCGGGGATCAATGAGCAGTTCTTC.